This T cell receptor (beta chain) is drawn from a study of vaccination and CD4 T cells after COVID-19. Looking at the study overall: Convalescent participants consisted of six males and four females, two being Hispanic. From HCoV-229E, HCoV-OC43, HCoV-NL63 and SARS-CoV-2, overlapping spike peptides were used to stimulate the cells.

Study-level results: Convalescent participants were relatively few, and none had early post-infection timepoints studied.

Of note for this clonotype: Its antigen is not known.

CDR3 length: 21 residues. In germline, CDR1 is SQVTM, CDR2 ANQGSEA. The J segment lost 0 bases and the V segment lost 6 bases, leaving 25 bases of the junction unmatched. The treatment is: approximately nine-day PBMC culture with coronavirus spike peptide pools or control peptides (ViraFEST assay). Sequenced with the Oncomine TCR Beta short-read assay was DNA taken from cultured CD4+ T cells. TCRdb re-analysed the PCR reads in MiXCR, keeping a single row per CDR3 protein. The sample lists 17,000 or so distinct CDR3 sequences, approximately 22% seen once, with almost 8% in the top ten. The chain links TRBV29-1 to TRBJ2-4; TRBD2 matches at 8 bases. Sample: cultured CD4+ T cells from blood. This clonotype was sampled from a human donor with COVID-19. The CDR3 nucleotides are TGCAGCGTCGGTGGAGAAGGGGGACTAGTGGGGGGACGATTAGCCAAAAACATTCAGTACTTC. Translating gives CSVGGEGGLVGGRLAKNIQYF.